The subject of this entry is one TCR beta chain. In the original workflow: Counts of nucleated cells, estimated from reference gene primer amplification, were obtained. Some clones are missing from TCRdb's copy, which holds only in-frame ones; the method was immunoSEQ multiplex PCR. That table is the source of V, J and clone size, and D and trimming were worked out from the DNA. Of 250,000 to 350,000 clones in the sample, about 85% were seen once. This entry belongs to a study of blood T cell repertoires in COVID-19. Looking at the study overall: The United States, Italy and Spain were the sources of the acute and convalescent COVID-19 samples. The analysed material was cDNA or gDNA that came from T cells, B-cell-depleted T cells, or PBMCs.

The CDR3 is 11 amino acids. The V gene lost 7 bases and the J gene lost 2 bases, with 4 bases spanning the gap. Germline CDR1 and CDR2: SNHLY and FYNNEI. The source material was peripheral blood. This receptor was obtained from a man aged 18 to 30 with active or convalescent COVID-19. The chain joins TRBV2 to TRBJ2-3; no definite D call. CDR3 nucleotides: TGTGCCAGCACCCTCACAGATACGCAGTATTTT. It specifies CASTLTDTQYF.